The clone carrying this T cell receptor (beta chain) was recorded at least ten times. Preparing the TCRbeta library involved the use of unique molecular identifiers. TCRdb re-derived calls from the PCR reads in MiXCR, one entry per CDR3 protein. The repertoire includes 200,000 to 300,000 distinct CDR3 sequences, 12% of them detected once, and over 2% sits in the top ten. The source of the sample is a study of T-cell reconstitution after alpha-beta-depleted transplantation in children. Trimming left V 3 bases short and J 2 bases short, with 13 bases between. There are 16 residues in the CDR3. The clonotype originates from a human donor who donated a stem cell graft to a child with acute lymphoblastic leukemia. This material consisted of PBMCs from the stem cell graft donor, taken from the stem cell graft. The chain is built from TRBV12-3 or TRBV12-4 and TRBJ1-4, with D possibly TRBD1 on 6 matching bases. The CDR3 protein is CASSFHRARTNEKLFF. CDR3 nucleotides: TGTGCCAGCAGTTTTCACAGGGCTCGGACTAATGAAAAACTGTTTTTT.